This TCR beta chain comes out of a study of OX40 agonist ivuxolimab in advanced cancers. Study-wide background: People who had prior anti-PD-1, anti-PD-L1 or anti-CTLA-4 therapy could take part, and less than 50% had some.

Blood specimens came from baseline, cycle 4 day 1, and cycle 7 day 1. TCRdb's copy holds only in-frame clones and misses some; the assay was immunoSEQ multiplex PCR. The sample records tens of thousands of clones, around 82% being singletons. Germline CDR1 and CDR2: LGHNA and YNFKEQ. This CDR3 region has 15 residues. With 0 bases removed from V and 4 bases from J, the gap between germline ends came to 13 bases. This receptor was taken from an adult with an advanced solid tumor such as melanoma, head and neck, liver or kidney cancer. This material consisted of CD4+ or CD8+ T cells sorted from blood, taken in a trial of the OX40 agonist ivuxolimab. The genes are TRBV4-2 and TRBJ2-7; D not resolved. DNA for the CDR3: TGTGCCAGCAGCCAAGATTTGGGCGCCGCGTACGAGCAGTACTTC. Translating gives CASSQDLGAAYEQYF.